The next 3 T cell receptor beta chains were all read from a single sample in a study of T cell responses to AZD1222 COVID-19 vaccine. Data came from immunoSEQ multiplex PCR; TCRdb stores just in-frame clones and leaves some out. The table lists 150,000 or so clones, roughly 90% of them singletons. The specimen comprised peripheral blood, sampled on day 0 of AZD1222 vaccination. These receptor sequences come from an adult in good health.

The J gene is TRBJ1-2, the V gene TRBV4-3; D might be TRBD1 (5 bases). The CDR3 covers 16 residues. Germline CDR1 and CDR2: LGHNA and YSLEER. The V end lost 4 bases, the J end lost 4 bases, and 19 bases lay between the germline ends. The CDR3 loop is CASSPTPGVGLYGYTF. The CDR3 DNA is TGCGCCAGCAGCCCCACCCCGGGGGTTGGACTCTATGGCTACACCTTC.

The V gene is TRBV6-5, the J gene TRBJ2-2; D is undetermined. V was cut by 4 bases and J by 1 base, with 10 bases left in between. The CDR3 covers 15 residues. Per germline, CDR1 MNHEY and CDR2 SVGAGI. CDR3 nucleotides: TGTGCCAGCAGTTCATACCTCGAGAACACCGGGGAGCTGTTTTTT. This encodes CASSSYLENTGELFF.

The V gene is TRBV27, the J gene TRBJ1-1; no clear D gene. The germline V gene has CDR1 MNHEY and CDR2 SMNVEV (reference sequence). CDR3 size: 13 residues. Trimming left V 2 bases short and J 4 bases short, with 8 bases between. The CDR3 coding sequence is TGTGCCAGCAGTTTAAGAGGTTCCACTGAAGCTTTCTTT. Its protein product is CASSLRGSTEAFF.